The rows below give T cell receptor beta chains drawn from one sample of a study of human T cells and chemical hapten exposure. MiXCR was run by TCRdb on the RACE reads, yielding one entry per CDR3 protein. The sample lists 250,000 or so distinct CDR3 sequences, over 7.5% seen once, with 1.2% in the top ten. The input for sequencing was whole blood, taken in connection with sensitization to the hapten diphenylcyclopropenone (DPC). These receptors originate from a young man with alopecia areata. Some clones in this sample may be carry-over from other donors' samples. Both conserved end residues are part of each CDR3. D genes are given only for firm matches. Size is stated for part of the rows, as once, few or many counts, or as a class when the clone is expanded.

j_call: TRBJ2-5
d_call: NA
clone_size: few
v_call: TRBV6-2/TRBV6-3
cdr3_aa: CASSLDVGETQYF
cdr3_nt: TGTGCCAGCAGTTTGGACGTGGGGGAGACCCAGTACTTC

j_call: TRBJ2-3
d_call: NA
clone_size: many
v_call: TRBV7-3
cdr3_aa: CASSLVGAVPDTQYF
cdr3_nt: TGTGCCAGCAGCTTGGTTGGGGCAGTTCCAGATACGCAGTATTTT

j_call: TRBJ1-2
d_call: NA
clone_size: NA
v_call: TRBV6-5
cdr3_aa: CASSDRINYGYTF
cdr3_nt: TGTGCCAGCAGTGACAGGATTAACTATGGCTACACCTTC

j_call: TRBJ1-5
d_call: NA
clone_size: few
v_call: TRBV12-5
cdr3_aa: CASGLVLQPQHF
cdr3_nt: TGTGCTAGTGGTTTGGTGCTCCAGCCCCAGCATTTT

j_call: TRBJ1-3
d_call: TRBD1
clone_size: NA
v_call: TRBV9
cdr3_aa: CASSAEQGANGNTIYF
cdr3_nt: TGTGCCAGCAGCGCAGAACAGGGGGCGAATGGAAACACCATATATTTT

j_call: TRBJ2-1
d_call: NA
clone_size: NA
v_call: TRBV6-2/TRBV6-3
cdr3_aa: CASSYKLNNEQFF
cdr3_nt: TGTGCCAGCAGTTACAAGTTAAACAATGAGCAGTTCTTC

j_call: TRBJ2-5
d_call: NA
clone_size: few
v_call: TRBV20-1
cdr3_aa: CSARESGRETQYF
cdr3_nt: TGCAGTGCTAGAGAGTCAGGACGGGAGACCCAGTACTTC

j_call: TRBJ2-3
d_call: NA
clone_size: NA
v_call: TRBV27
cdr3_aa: CASSSQLTYYTQYF
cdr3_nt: TGTGCCAGCAGTTCTCAACTGACCTATTATACGCAGTATTTT

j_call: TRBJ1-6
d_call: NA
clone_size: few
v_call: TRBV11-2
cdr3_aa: CASSKIYSTINSPLHF
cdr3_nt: TGTGCCAGCAGCAAGATCTACAGTACGATTAATTCACCCCTCCACTTT

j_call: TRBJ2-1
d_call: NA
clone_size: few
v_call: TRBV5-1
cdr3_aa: CASSLDGGSDEQFF
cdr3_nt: TGCGCCAGCAGCTTGGATGGGGGCTCGGATGAGCAGTTCTTC

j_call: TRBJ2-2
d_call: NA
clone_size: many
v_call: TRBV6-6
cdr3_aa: CASSYTPEGGESRDTGELFF
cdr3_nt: TGTGCCAGCAGTTACACCCCGGAGGGGGGCGAGTCGCGGGACACCGGGGAGCTGTTTTTT

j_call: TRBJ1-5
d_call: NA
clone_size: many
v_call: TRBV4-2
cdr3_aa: CASSQDSRRGQPQHF
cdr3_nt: TGTGCCAGCAGCCAAGATTCTAGGCGGGGCCAGCCCCAGCATTTT

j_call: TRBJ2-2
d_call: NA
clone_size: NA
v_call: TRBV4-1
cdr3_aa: CASSQDNYRATGELFF
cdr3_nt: TGCGCCAGCAGCCAAGATAACTACAGGGCCACCGGGGAGCTGTTTTTT

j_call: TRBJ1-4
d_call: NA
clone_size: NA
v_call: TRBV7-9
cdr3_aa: CASSLGADPGEKLFF
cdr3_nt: TGTGCCAGCAGCTTAGGGGCGGATCCGGGAGAAAAACTGTTTTTT

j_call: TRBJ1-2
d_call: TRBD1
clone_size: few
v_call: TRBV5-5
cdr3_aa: CASSVRDRENYGYTF
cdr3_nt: TGTGCCAGCAGCGTACGGGACAGGGAGAACTATGGCTACACCTTC

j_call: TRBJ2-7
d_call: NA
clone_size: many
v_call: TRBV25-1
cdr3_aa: CASSPQGYEQYF
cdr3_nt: TGTGCCAGCAGTCCTCAGGGATACGAGCAGTACTTC

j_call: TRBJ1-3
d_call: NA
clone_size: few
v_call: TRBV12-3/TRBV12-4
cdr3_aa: CASSPTATSGNTIYF
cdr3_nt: TGTGCCAGCAGCCCGACAGCAACCTCTGGAAACACCATATATTTT

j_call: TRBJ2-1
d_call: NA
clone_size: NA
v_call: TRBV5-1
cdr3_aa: CASQPTLVSYNEQFF
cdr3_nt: TGCGCCAGCCAACCCACCCTGGTTTCCTACAATGAGCAGTTCTTC

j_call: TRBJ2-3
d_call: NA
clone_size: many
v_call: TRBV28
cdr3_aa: CASSITTGDTQYF
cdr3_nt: TGTGCCAGCAGTATAACGACGGGAGATACGCAGTATTTT

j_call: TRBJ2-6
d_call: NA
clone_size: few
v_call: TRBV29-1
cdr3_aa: CSAGTAAGANVLTF
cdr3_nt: TGCAGCGCCGGGACCGCGGCTGGGGCCAACGTCCTGACTTTC

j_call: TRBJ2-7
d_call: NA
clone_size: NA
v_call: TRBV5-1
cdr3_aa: CASSLTRTPSYEQYF
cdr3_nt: TGCGCCAGCAGCTTGACCAGGACACCGTCCTACGAGCAGTACTTC

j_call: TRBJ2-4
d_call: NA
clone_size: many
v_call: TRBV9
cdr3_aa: CASSVSPLLGDGNIQYF
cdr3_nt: TGTGCCAGCAGCGTATCCCCCCTACTGGGGGATGGGAACATTCAGTACTTC

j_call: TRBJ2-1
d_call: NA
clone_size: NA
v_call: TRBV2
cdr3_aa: CARSYGTNLYNEQFF
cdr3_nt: TGTGCCAGGTCGTACGGGACAAACCTATACAATGAGCAGTTCTTC

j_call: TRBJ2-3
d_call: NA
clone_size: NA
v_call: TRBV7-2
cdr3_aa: CASSPYGDNTDTQYF
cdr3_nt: TGTGCCAGCAGCCCGTACGGAGACAACACAGATACGCAGTATTTT

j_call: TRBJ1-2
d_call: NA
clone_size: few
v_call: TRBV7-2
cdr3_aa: CASSLNHDGLYGYTF
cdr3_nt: TGTGCCAGCAGCCTAAACCACGATGGCCTTTATGGCTACACCTTC

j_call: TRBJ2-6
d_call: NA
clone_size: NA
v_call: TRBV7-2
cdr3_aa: CASSLYSGANVLTF
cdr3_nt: TGTGCCAGCAGCTTGTATTCTGGGGCCAACGTCCTGACTTTC

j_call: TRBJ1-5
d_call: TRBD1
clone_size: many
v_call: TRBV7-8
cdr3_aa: CASSSDRDQPQHF
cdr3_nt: TGTGCCAGCAGCTCGGACAGGGATCAGCCCCAGCATTTT

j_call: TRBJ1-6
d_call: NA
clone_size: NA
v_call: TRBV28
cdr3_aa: CASTVAGSYISPLHF
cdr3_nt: TGTGCCAGCACGGTGGCAGGGTCCTATATTTCACCCCTCCACTTT

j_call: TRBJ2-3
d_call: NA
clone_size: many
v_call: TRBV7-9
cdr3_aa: CASSLMADSTDTQYF
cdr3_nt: TGTGCCAGCAGCTTAATGGCCGATTCCACAGATACGCAGTATTTT

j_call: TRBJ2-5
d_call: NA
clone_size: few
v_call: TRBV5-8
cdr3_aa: CASSLAKDRDNLEETQYF
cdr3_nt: TGTGCCAGCAGCTTGGCAAAGGACCGGGACAACCTAGAAGAGACCCAGTACTTC

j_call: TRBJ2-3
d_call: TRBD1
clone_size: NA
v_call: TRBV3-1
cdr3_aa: CASSHHRGEDSDTQYF
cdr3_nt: TGTGCCAGCAGCCATCACAGGGGCGAGGACTCAGATACGCAGTATTTT

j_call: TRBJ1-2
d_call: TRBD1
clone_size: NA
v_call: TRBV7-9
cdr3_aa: CASSQKDRASYGYTF
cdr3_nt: TGTGCCAGCAGCCAAAAGGACAGGGCGTCCTATGGCTACACCTTC

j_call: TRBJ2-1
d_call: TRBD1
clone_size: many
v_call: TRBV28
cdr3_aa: CASSLLDRDNEQFF
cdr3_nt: TGTGCCAGCAGTTTACTCGACAGGGACAATGAGCAGTTCTTC

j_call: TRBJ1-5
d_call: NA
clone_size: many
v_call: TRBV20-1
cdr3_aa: CSASPLQDSNQPQHF
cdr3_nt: TGCAGTGCTAGTCCTTTACAGGATAGCAATCAGCCCCAGCATTTT

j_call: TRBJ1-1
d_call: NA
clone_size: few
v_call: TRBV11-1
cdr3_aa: CASSLFYRGMAEAFF
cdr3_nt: TGTGCCAGCAGCTTATTTTACCGAGGTATGGCTGAAGCTTTCTTT

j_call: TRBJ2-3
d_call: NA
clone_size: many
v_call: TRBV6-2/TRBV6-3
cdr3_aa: CASSLLGKTIHTQYF
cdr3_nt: TGTGCCAGCAGCCTACTAGGCAAAACGATACATACGCAGTATTTT

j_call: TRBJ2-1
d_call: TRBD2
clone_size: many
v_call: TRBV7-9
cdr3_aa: CASSPQGAGAPNEQFF
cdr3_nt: TGTGCCAGCAGCCCCCAGGGAGCGGGGGCTCCCAATGAGCAGTTCTTC

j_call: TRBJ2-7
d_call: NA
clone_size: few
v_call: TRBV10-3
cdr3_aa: CAISRNSYEQYF
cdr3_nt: TGTGCCATCAGTCGGAACTCCTACGAGCAGTACTTC

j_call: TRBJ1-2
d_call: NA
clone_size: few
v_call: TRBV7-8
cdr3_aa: CASSLTLAGLNYGYTF
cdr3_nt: TGTGCCAGCAGCTTAACGCTCGCGGGGCTAAACTATGGCTACACCTTC

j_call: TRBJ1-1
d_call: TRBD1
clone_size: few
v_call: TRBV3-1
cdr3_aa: CASSQVRGQAAFF
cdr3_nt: TGTGCCAGCAGCCAAGTCAGGGGGCAAGCTGCTTTCTTT

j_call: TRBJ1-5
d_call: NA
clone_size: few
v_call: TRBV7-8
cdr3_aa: CAPTPGIDQPQHF
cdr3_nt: TGTGCCCCGACCCCAGGGATCGATCAGCCCCAGCATTTT

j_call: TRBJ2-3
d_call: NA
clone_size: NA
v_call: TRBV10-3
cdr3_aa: CAISQRADTQYF
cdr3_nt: TGTGCCATCAGCCAAAGAGCAGATACGCAGTATTTT

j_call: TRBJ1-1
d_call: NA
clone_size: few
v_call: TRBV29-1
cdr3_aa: CSVLTVAGAFF
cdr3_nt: TGCAGCGTCCTGACGGTTGCGGGTGCTTTCTTT

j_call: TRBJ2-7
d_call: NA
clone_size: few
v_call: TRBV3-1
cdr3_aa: CASSQDLSYEQYF
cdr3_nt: TGTGCCAGCAGCCAAGACCTGTCTTACGAGCAGTACTTC

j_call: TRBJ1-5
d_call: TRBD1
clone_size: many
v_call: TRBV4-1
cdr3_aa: CASSPQGAGNQPQHF
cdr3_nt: TGCGCCAGCAGCCCCCAGGGGGCTGGAAATCAGCCCCAGCATTTT